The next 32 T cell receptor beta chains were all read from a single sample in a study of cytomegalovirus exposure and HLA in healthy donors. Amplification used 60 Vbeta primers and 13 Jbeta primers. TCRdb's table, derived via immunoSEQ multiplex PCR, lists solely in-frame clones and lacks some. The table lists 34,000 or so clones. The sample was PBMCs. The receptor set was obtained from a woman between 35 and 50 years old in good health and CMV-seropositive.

The CDR3 DNA follows: TGTGCCAGCAGTTCACGACAGGGTACCTATAATTCACCCCTCCACTTT. Amino acid sequence: CASSSRQGTYNSPLHF. The gene calls are TRBV28 and TRBJ1-6, with 7 bases identical to TRBD1. Germline V gene sequence: CDR1 MDHEN, CDR2 SYDVKM. CDR3 length: 16 residues. Germline trimming cut 4 bases from V and 2 bases from J; bases unmatched to any gene: 5.

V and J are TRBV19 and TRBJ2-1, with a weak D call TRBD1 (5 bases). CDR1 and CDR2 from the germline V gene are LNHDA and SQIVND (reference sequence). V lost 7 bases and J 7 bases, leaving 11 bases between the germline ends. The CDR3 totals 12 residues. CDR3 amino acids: CASTQPGNEQFF. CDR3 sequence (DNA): TGTGCCAGTACCCAACCAGGGAATGAGCAGTTCTTC.

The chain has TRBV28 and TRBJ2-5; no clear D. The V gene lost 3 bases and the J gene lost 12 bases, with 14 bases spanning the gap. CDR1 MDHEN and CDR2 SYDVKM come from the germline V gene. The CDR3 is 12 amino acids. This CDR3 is CASSFDVEREYF. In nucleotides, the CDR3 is TGTGCCAGCAGTTTTGACGTAGAGCGCGAGTACTTC. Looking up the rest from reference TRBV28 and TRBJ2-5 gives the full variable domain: DVKVTQSSRYLVKRTGEKVFLECVQDMDHENMFWYRQDPGLGLRLIYFSYDVKMKEKGDIPEGYSVSREKKERFSLILESASTNQTSMYLCASSFDVEREYFGPGTRLLVL.

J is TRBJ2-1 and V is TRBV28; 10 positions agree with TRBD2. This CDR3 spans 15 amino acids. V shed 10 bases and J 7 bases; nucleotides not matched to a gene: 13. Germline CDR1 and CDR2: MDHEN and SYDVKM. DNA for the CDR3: TGTGCCACGTTGGCAGCGGGAGGGGGCAGGAATGAGCAGTTCTTC. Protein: CATLAAGGGRNEQFF.

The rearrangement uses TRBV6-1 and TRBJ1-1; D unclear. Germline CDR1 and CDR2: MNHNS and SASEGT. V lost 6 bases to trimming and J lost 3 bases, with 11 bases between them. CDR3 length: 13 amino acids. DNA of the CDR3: TGTGCCAGCAGGACTGAGGCAGACACTGAAGCTTTCTTT. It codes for CASRTEADTEAFF.

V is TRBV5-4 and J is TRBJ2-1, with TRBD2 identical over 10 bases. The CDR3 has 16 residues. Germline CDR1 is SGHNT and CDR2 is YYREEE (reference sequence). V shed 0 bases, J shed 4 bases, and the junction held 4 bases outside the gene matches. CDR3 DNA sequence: TGTGCCAGCAGCTTGGAGATACTAGCGGGGTACAATGAGCAGTTCTTC. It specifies CASSLEILAGYNEQFF.

The CDR3: CSVATGYEQYF. CDR3 in DNA: TGCAGCGTCGCTACGGGGTACGAGCAGTACTTC. The gene calls are TRBV29-1 and TRBJ2-5; D might be TRBD2 (5 bases). TRBJ2-7 explains the end of the DNA better; the J call may be wrong. CDR1 and CDR2 (germline): SQVTM, ANQGSEA. The CDR3 runs to 11 residues.

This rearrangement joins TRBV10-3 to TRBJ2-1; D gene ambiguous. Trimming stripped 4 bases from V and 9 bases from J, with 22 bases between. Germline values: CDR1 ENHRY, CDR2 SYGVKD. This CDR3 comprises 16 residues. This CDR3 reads CAISGPPGKASSEQFF. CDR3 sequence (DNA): TGTGCCATCAGTGGTCCCCCCGGAAAAGCGAGTAGTGAGCAGTTCTTC.

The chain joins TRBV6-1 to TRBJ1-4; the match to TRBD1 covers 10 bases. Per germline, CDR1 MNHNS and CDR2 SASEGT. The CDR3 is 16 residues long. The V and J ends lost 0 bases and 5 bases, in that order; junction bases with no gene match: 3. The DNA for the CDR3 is TGTGCCAGCAGTGAAGCGACAGGGGGCAGAAATGAAAAACTGTTTTTT. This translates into CASSEATGGRNEKLFF.

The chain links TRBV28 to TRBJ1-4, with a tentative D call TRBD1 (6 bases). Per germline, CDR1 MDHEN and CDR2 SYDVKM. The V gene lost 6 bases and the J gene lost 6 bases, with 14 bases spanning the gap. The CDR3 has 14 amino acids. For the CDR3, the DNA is TGTGCCAGCAGGGGAGGGGGAGTTGATGAAAAACTGTTTTTT. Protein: CASRGGGVDEKLFF.

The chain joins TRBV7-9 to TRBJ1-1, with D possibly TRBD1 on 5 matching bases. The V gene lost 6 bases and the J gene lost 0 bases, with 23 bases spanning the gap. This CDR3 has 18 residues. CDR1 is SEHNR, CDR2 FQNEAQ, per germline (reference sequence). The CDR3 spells CASSILMGDYFMNTEAFF. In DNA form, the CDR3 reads TGTGCCAGCAGTATTTTAATGGGGGACTACTTCATGAACACTGAAGCTTTCTTT.

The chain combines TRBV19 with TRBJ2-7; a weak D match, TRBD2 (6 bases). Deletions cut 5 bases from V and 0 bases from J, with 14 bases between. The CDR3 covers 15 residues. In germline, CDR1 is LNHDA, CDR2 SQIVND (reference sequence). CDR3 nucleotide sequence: TGTGCCAGTAGTGTAACGGACGGGAGCTCCTACGAGCAGTACTTC. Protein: CASSVTDGSSYEQYF. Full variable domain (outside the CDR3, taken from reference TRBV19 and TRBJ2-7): DGGITQSPKYLFRKEGQNVTLSCEQNLNHDAMYWYRQDPGQGLRLIYYSQIVNDFQKGDIAEGYSVSREKKESFPLTVTSAQKNPTAFYLCASSVTDGSSYEQYFGPGTRLTVT.

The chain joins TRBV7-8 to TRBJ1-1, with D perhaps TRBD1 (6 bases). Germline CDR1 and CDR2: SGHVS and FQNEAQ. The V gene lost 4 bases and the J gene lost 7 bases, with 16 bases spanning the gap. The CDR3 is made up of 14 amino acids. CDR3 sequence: CASSSPGQKIEAFF. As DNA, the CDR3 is TGTGCCAGCAGCTCCCCGGGACAAAAAATTGAAGCTTTCTTT.

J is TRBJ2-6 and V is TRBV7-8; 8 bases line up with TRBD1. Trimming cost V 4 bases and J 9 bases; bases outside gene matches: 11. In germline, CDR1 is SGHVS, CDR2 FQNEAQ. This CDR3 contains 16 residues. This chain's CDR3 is CASSSPQRTGNNVLTF. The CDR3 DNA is TGTGCCAGCAGCTCACCCCAGAGGACAGGGAACAACGTCCTGACTTTC.

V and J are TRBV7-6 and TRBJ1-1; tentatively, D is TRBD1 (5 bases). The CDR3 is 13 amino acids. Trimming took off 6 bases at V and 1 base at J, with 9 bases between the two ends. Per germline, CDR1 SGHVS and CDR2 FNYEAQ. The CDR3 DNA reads TGTGCCAGCAGTAAGGACACGAACACTGAAGCTTTCTTT. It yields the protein CASSKDTNTEAFF.

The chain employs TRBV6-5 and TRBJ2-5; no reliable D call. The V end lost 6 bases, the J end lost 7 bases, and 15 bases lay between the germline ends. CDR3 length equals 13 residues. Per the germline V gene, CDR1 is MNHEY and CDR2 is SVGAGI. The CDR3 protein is CASRRPLAGTQYF. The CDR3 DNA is TGTGCCAGCAGACGGCCTTTGGCAGGGACCCAGTACTTC.

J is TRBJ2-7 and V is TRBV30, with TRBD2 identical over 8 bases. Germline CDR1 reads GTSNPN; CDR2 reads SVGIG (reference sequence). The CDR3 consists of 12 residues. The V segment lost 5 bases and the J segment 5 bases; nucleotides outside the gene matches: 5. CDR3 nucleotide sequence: TGTGCCTGGGGTCCCGGGGGGGACGAGCAGTACTTC. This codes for CAWGPGGDEQYF.

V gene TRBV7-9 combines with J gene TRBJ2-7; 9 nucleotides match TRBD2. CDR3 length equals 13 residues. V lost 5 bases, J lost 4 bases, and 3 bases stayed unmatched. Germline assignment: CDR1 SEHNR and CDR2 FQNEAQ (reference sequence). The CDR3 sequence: CASSISGGYEQYF. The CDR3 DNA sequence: TGTGCCAGCAGCATAAGCGGGGGGTACGAGCAGTACTTC.

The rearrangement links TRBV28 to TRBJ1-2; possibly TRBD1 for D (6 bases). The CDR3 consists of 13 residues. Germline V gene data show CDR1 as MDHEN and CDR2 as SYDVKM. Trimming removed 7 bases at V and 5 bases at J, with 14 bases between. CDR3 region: CASTPGGAYGYTF. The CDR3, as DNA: TGTGCCAGCACCCCCGGGGGGGCTTATGGCTACACCTTC.

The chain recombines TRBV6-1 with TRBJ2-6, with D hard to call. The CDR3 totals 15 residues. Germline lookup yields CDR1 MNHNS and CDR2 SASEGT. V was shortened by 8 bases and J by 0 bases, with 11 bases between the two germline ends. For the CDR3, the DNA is TGTGCCAGCGAGATGGGCCGCTCTGGGGCCAACGTCCTGACTTTC. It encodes CASEMGRSGANVLTF.

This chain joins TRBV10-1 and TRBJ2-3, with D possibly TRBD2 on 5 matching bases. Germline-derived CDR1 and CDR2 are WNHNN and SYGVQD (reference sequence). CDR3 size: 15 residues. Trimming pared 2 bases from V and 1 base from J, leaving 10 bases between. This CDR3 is CASSEASRGTDTQYF. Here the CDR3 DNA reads TGCGCCAGCAGTGAGGCTAGCCGAGGCACAGATACGCAGTATTTT.

CDR3 in amino acids: CASSLLFDRLNNEQFF. Here the CDR3 DNA reads TGTGCCAGCAGCCTGTTATTCGACAGGCTCAACAATGAGCAGTTCTTC. The chain joins TRBV7-9 to TRBJ2-1, with D perhaps matching TRBD1 (6 bases). The germline V gene has CDR1 SEHNR and CDR2 FQNEAQ (reference sequence). V lost 5 bases, J lost 5 bases, and 19 bases lay in between. The CDR3 totals 16 residues.

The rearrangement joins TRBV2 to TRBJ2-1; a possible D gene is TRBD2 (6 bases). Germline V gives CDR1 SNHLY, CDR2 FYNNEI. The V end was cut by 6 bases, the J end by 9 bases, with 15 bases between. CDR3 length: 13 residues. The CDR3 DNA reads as TGTGCCAGCAGACTAGGGGACTTGGGTGAGCAGTTCTTC. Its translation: CASRLGDLGEQFF.

CDR3 DNA: TGTGCCAGCAGCTTAGGGGGACCGCGGGATACGCAGTATTTT. It codes for CASSLGGPRDTQYF. The chain uses TRBV5-4 and TRBJ2-3; D might be TRBD1 (6 bases). Germline V gives CDR1 SGHNT, CDR2 YYREEE (reference sequence). Between the trimmed V and J ends, which lost 2 bases and 6 bases, there was a span of 13 bases. The length of the CDR3 is 14 residues.

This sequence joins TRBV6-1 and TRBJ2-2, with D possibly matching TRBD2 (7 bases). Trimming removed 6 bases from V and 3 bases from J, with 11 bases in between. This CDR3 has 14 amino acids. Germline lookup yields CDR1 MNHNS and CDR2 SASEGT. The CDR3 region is CASRRGGDTGELFF. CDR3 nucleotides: TGTGCCAGCAGAAGGGGGGGGGACACCGGGGAGCTGTTTTTT.

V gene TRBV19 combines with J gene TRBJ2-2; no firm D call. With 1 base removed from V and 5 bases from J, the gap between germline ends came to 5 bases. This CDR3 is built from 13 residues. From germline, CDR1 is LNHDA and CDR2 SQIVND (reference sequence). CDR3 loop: CASSIARTGELFF. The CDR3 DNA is TGTGCCAGTAGTATAGCCAGAACCGGGGAGCTGTTTTTT.

The CDR3 sequence is CASSLEGYQPQHF. The DNA for the CDR3 is TGTGCCAGCAGCCTTGAGGGCTACCAGCCCCAGCATTTT. This rearrangement joins TRBV28 to TRBJ1-5; D is unresolved. CDR1 and CDR2 from the germline V gene are MDHEN and SYDVKM. The ends were cut back, 6 bases at V and 7 bases at J, with 13 bases in the middle. CDR3 length: 13 amino acids.

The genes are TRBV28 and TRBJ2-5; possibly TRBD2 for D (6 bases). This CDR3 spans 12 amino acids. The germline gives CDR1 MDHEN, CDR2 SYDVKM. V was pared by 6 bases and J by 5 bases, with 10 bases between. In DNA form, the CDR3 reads TGTGCCAGCAGGGTGGGGAGGGAGACCCAGTACTTC. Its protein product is CASRVGRETQYF.

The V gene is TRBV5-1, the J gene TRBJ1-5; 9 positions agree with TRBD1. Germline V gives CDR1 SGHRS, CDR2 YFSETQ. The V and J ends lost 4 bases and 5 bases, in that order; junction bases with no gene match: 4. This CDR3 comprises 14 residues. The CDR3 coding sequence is TGCGCCAGCAGCATAGGGACAGGGCATCAGCCCCAGCATTTT. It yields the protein CASSIGTGHQPQHF. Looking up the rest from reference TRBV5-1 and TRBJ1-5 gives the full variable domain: KAGVTQTPRYLIKTRGQQVTLSCSPISGHRSVSWYQQTPGQGLQFLFEYFSETQRNKGNFPGRFSGRQFSNSRSEMNVSTLELGDSALYLCASSIGTGHQPQHFGDGTRLSIL.

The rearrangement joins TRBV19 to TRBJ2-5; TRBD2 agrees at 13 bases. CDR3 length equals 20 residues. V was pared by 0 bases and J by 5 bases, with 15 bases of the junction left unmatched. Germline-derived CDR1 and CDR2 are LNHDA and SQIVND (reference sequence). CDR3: CASSIEDRLGTSGKRETQYF. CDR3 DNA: TGTGCCAGTAGTATAGAAGACCGTCTCGGGACTAGCGGGAAACGGGAGACCCAGTACTTC. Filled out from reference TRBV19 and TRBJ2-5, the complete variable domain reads DGGITQSPKYLFRKEGQNVTLSCEQNLNHDAMYWYRQDPGQGLRLIYYSQIVNDFQKGDIAEGYSVSREKKESFPLTVTSAQKNPTAFYLCASSIEDRLGTSGKRETQYFGPGTRLLVL.

In DNA form, the CDR3 reads TGTGCCAGTAGTATGTCCAGCTCCTACAATGAGCAGTTCTTC. Protein: CASSMSSSYNEQFF. The gene calls are TRBV19 and TRBJ2-1, with D uncertain. This CDR3 comprises 14 residues. Germline loops: CDR1 LNHDA, CDR2 SQIVND (reference sequence). V lost 3 bases, J lost 0 bases, and 6 bases lay in between.

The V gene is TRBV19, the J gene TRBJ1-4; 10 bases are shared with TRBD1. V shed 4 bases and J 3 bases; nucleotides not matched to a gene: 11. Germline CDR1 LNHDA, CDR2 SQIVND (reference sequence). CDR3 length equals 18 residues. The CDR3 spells CASSTSRDRGRPNEKLFF. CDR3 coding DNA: TGTGCCAGTAGTACCTCCCGGGACAGGGGACGACCTAATGAAAAACTGTTTTTT. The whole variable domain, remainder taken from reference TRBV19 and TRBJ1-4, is DGGITQSPKYLFRKEGQNVTLSCEQNLNHDAMYWYRQDPGQGLRLIYYSQIVNDFQKGDIAEGYSVSREKKESFPLTVTSAQKNPTAFYLCASSTSRDRGRPNEKLFFGSGTQLSVL.